The 15 T cell receptor beta chains below come from one sample, sequenced in a study of cytomegalovirus exposure and HLA in healthy donors. The PCR was carried out with 60 Vbeta primers and 13 Jbeta primers. The method was immunoSEQ multiplex PCR; TCRdb's version includes in-frame clones alone and lacks a portion of them. The table includes about 130,000 clones, around four fifths detected once. The sequenced material came from PBMCs. These receptors were taken from a man younger than 40 in good health and CMV-seronegative.

V usage is TRBV2 and J usage is TRBJ2-7; D is perhaps TRBD1 (6 bases). V was pared by 6 bases and J by 6 bases, with 12 bases between. Germline CDR1 SNHLY, CDR2 FYNNEI. This CDR3 spans 12 amino acids. CDR3 protein: CASSPGAGEQYF. The DNA of the CDR3 is TGTGCCAGCAGCCCAGGGGCGGGCGAGCAGTACTTC.

The genes are TRBV27 and TRBJ2-2; TRBD1 matches 10 bases. Looked up from germline, CDR1 is MNHEY and CDR2 is SMNVEV (reference sequence). V lost 6 bases and J lost 4; bases outside the gene matches: 8. This CDR3 is built from 16 residues. CDR3 DNA sequence: TGTGCCAGCAGAATTAAGACAGGGGGCTTCACCGGGGAGCTGTTTTTT. Its protein is CASRIKTGGFTGELFF.

The rearrangement links TRBV19 to TRBJ2-4; 9 bases map to TRBD1. The germline gives CDR1 LNHDA, CDR2 SQIVND (reference sequence). The trim removed 7 bases at V and 2 bases at J, leaving 3 bases unmatched. CDR3 length: 14 residues. The CDR3: CASTTGGTKNIQYF. DNA of the CDR3: TGTGCCAGTACGACAGGGGGGACCAAAAACATTCAGTACTTC.

This chain uses TRBV10-3 with TRBJ2-7; 9 bases match TRBD2. Germline V gene sequence: CDR1 ENHRY, CDR2 SYGVKD. CDR3 length: 15 residues. The V gene end was trimmed by 0 bases and the J gene end by 2 bases; junction bases not matched to a gene: 2. The chain's CDR3 is CAISESASGTYEQYF. The CDR3 bases are TGTGCCATCAGTGAGTCGGCTAGCGGGACCTACGAGCAGTACTTC.

As for this clone: The same CDR3 is also encoded by other DNA sequences in this sample. The J gene is TRBJ1-4, the V gene TRBV5-1; 7 nucleotides line up with TRBD1. This CDR3 has 14 amino acids. After removal of 5 bases from V and 2 bases from J, the junction contained 3 bases not matched to a gene. The germline gives CDR1 SGHRS, CDR2 YFSETQ. The CDR3 protein is CASRGQATNEKLFF. CDR3 sequence (DNA): TGCGCCAGCAGAGGACAGGCGACTAATGAAAAACTGTTTTTT.

V and J are TRBV28 and TRBJ2-7; 13 nucleotides align to TRBD2. This CDR3 region has 17 residues. V trimming: 1 base; J trimming: 0 bases; junction bases outside the gene matches: 3. The germline CDR1 and CDR2 sequences are MDHEN and SYDVKM. The CDR3 region has the DNA TGTGCCAGCAGTTTATCTAGGACTAGCGGGAGCTCCTACGAGCAGTACTTC. Translating it yields CASSLSRTSGSSYEQYF.

The chain carries TRBV7-9 and TRBJ1-5; D gene ambiguous. Germline loops: CDR1 SEHNR, CDR2 FQNEAQ (reference sequence). This CDR3 contains 12 residues. V lost 4 bases and J 7 bases, leaving 8 bases between the germline ends. The CDR3 DNA reads TGTGCCAGCAGCTGGAGCGGCCAGCCCCAGCATTTT. Translated: CASSWSGQPQHF.

The chain carries TRBV2 and TRBJ2-7; D is unclear. V lost 6 bases and J lost 2, with 8 bases in between. Germline V gene data show CDR1 as SNHLY and CDR2 as FYNNEI. There are 12 residues in the CDR3. CDR3: CASSEQTYEQYF. CDR3 coding DNA: TGTGCCAGCAGCGAACAGACCTACGAGCAGTACTTC.

The chain has TRBV7-9 and TRBJ2-2; possible D gene TRBD2, 6 bases. The germline V and J ends were trimmed by 1 base and 4 bases, with 13 bases remaining between them. CDR3 length equals 16 residues. The V gene's germline CDR1 is SEHNR and CDR2 FQNEAQ (reference sequence). The CDR3 is CASSLVPAGPTGELFF. CDR3 DNA: TGTGCCAGCAGCTTAGTTCCAGCGGGCCCCACCGGGGAGCTGTTTTTT.

The chain joins TRBV6-5 to TRBJ1-5; the D is unclear. V lost 5 bases and J lost 11, with 16 bases in between. CDR1 is MNHEY and CDR2 is SVGAGI in the germline V gene. The CDR3 runs 13 residues. DNA for the CDR3: TGTGCCAGCAGTGAAGCTTCCGGGGTGGCCCAGCATTTT. Protein sequence: CASSEASGVAQHF.

The chain uses TRBV6-4 and TRBJ2-1; D remains ambiguous. The V gene lost 2 bases and the J gene lost 8 bases, with 10 bases spanning the gap. CDR1 MRHNA and CDR2 SNTAGT come from the germline V gene. This CDR3 has 13 amino acids. CDR3 in DNA: TGTGCCAGCAGTGACAATCTAGAGGATGAGCAGTTCTTC. Translation gives CASSDNLEDEQFF.

The V call is TRBV6-6, the J call TRBJ1-1, with D unresolved. With 0 bases removed from V and 7 bases from J, the gap between germline ends came to 9 bases. The germline V gene encodes CDR1 MNHNY and CDR2 SVGAGI (reference sequence). This CDR3 comprises 13 residues. CDR3 protein: CASSYSLQVEAFF. CDR3 nucleotides: TGTGCCAGCAGTTACTCCTTGCAGGTTGAAGCTTTCTTT.

The V call is TRBV5-1, the J call TRBJ2-7, with TRBD1 matching over 7 bases. CDR1 and CDR2 from the germline V gene are SGHRS and YFSETQ. The CDR3 totals 13 residues. V trimming: 2 bases; J trimming: 3 bases; junction bases outside the gene matches: 2. In DNA form, the CDR3 reads TGCGCCAGCAGCTTAGGGGGCGTCTACGAGCAGTACTTC. Residues: CASSLGGVYEQYF.

This chain joins TRBV30 and TRBJ2-2, with 8 bases matching TRBD2. Trimming removed 0 bases from V and 2 bases from J; junction bases left unmatched: 5. The germline V gene encodes CDR1 GTSNPN and CDR2 SVGIG (reference sequence). This CDR3 is built from 16 residues. CDR3 loop: CAWSVAGLVNTGELFF. CDR3 sequence (DNA): TGTGCCTGGAGTGTAGCGGGACTAGTCAACACCGGGGAGCTGTTTTTT.

In its sample, this clone was seen a few times. The gene calls are TRBV5-5 and TRBJ2-7; D not resolved. CDR1 and CDR2 from the germline V gene are SGHKS and YYEKEE (reference sequence). This CDR3 has 13 residues. V gave up 0 bases and J gave up 2 bases, with 6 bases separating them. The CDR3 DNA reads TGTGCCAGCAGCTTGGACTTGCCCTACGAGCAGTACTTC. Translation: CASSLDLPYEQYF.